This passage covers 16 T cell receptor beta chains from one sample sequenced in a study of post-analysis software for immune sequencing data. Unique molecular identifiers featured in each of the TCR beta cDNA libraries. TCRdb re-called the PCR reads through MiXCR, storing one row per CDR3 protein. Of roughly 650,000 distinct CDR3 sequences in the sample, 55% to 60% were seen once. The study's findings and limits: Patients showed TRBV5-6, TRBV5-1 and TRBV20-1 among several TRBV segments more frequent than in controls.

Their cognate antigens are unknown. The sequencing input was blood. Every receptor here comes from a girl aged 2 to 9 with multiple sclerosis.

This clonotype has more than one count but fewer than ten. CDR3 in amino acids: CASSGRSSYNSPLHF. The CDR3 DNA follows: TGTGCCAGCAGCGGGAGGAGCTCCTATAATTCACCCCTCCACTTT. The chain carries TRBV12-3 or TRBV12-4 and TRBJ1-6; D call uncertain. This CDR3 contains 15 residues. V gave up 6 bases and J gave up 0 bases, with 9 bases separating them.

The chain employs TRBV20-1 and TRBJ2-1, with TRBD2 matching 9 bases. CDR1 and CDR2 (germline): DFQATT, SNEGSKA (reference sequence). The CDR3 extends over 16 amino acids. Trimming cost V 0 bases and J 5 bases; bases outside gene matches: 8. The CDR3 DNA is TGCAGTGCTAGAGATGTCCTAGCGGGACAAAACAATGAGCAGTTCTTC. This sequence encodes CSARDVLAGQNNEQFF.

This chain uses TRBV6-5 with TRBJ2-5; D ambiguous. The length of the CDR3 is 13 residues. In germline, CDR1 is MNHEY, CDR2 SVGAGI. Trimming stripped 4 bases from V and 5 bases from J, with 11 bases between. The CDR3 sequence: CASSSRHRETQYF. In DNA form, the CDR3 reads TGTGCCAGCAGTTCTCGACATCGGGAGACCCAGTACTTC.

The V gene is TRBV11-2, the J gene TRBJ2-5, with a weak D call TRBD2 (7 bases). Germline-derived CDR1 and CDR2 are SGHAT and FQNNGV. The CDR3 is 16 amino acids. V lost 5 bases, J lost 2 bases, and 18 bases lay in between. The CDR3 DNA reads as TGTGCCAGCAGCGTTGGGGGCCTAGCGGCTCAAGAGACCCAGTACTTC. Translation gives CASSVGGLAAQETQYF.

The chain uses TRBV7-9 and TRBJ1-1, with a weak D call TRBD1 (6 bases). The CDR3 length is 16 residues. Germline-derived CDR1 and CDR2 are SEHNR and FQNEAQ (reference sequence). V lost 8 bases, J lost 2 bases, and 21 bases lay in between. The chain's CDR3 is CASAPSGGLRNTEAFF. The DNA for the CDR3 is TGTGCCAGCGCCCCAAGCGGGGGGCTCAGAAACACTGAAGCTTTCTTT.

J is TRBJ1-1 and V is TRBV6-1; D not resolved. The V end was cut by 8 bases, the J end by 4 bases, with 17 bases between. Germline CDR1 is MNHNS and CDR2 is SASEGT. The CDR3 consists of 14 residues. CDR3 protein: CASVRSGGGTEAFF. Here the CDR3 DNA reads TGTGCCAGCGTACGAAGTGGTGGAGGCACTGAAGCTTTCTTT.

This clonotype was observed a few times. The chain recombines TRBV4-1 with TRBJ1-5; D gene ambiguous. V was pared by 2 bases and J by 4 bases, with 9 bases between. There are 14 residues in the CDR3. CDR1 is MGHRA and CDR2 is YSYEKL in the germline V gene. The CDR3 region is CASSQLQTNQPQHF. The CDR3 nucleotides are TGCGCCAGCAGCCAATTACAGACTAATCAGCCCCAGCATTTT.

The rearrangement joins TRBV10-3 to TRBJ1-4; D not resolved. The V and J ends lost 0 bases and 8 bases respectively, with 16 bases between them. This CDR3 has 16 residues. Germline V gene sequence: CDR1 ENHRY, CDR2 SYGVKD. For the CDR3, the DNA is TGTGCCATCAGTGAGTCGACACGGGGAGAATGGGAAAAACTGTTTTTT. Protein: CAISESTRGEWEKLFF.

This clonotype was counted ten times or more. Compared with germline, one end of the junction differs, possibly owing to a read error. The chain employs TRBV5-1 and TRBJ2-3, with D possibly matching TRBD1 (5 bases). Germline assignment: CDR1 SGHRS and CDR2 YFSETQ. This CDR3 has 14 amino acids. CDR3: CASSLGASTDTQYF. In DNA form, the CDR3 reads TGTGCCAGCAGTTTAGGGGCCAGCACAGATACGCAGTATTTT.

The chain has TRBV20-1 and TRBJ2-3; 11 nucleotides align to TRBD2. This CDR3 is 14 amino acids long. Trimming cost V 6 bases and J 5 bases; bases outside gene matches: 7. Germline V gene lookup returns CDR1 DFQATT and CDR2 SNEGSKA (reference sequence). CDR3 DNA sequence: TGCAGTGCCGACTTTAGCGGGGGGGGAGATACGCAGTATTTT. Its protein product is CSADFSGGGDTQYF.

There are a few counts of this clonotype. The chain employs TRBV6-2 or TRBV6-3 and TRBJ2-7, with unresolved D. Germline V CDR1 and CDR2: MNHEY, SVGEGT. CDR3 length equals 12 residues. V was cut by 4 bases and J by 4 bases, with 8 bases left in between. The CDR3 protein is CASSSIIYEQYF. The DNA of the CDR3 is TGTGCCAGCAGTTCAATAATTTACGAGCAGTACTTC.

This sequence joins TRBV29-1 and TRBJ2-3; 10 positions agree with TRBD2. This CDR3 region has 15 residues. Trimming took 5 bases from V and 4 from J; bases not matched to a gene: 9. The germline V gene encodes CDR1 SQVTM and CDR2 ANQGSEA. The CDR3 sequence: CSVKREGPKADTQYF. CDR3 in DNA: TGCAGCGTTAAGCGGGAGGGCCCTAAAGCAGATACGCAGTATTTT.

The chain joins TRBV14 to TRBJ1-6, with D maybe TRBD1 (5 bases). Germline CDR1 is SGHDN and CDR2 is FVKESK. The CDR3 has 14 residues. V lost 5 bases and J lost 10, with 15 bases in between. The CDR3 nucleotides read TGTGCCAGCAGCTGGGACGGTTTTAGGTCACCCCTCCACTTT. Amino acids: CASSWDGFRSPLHF.

This clonotype has a handful of counts. The chain joins TRBV29-1 to TRBJ1-1; 7 bases match TRBD1. V trimming: 7 bases; J trimming: 0 bases; junction bases outside the gene matches: 8. CDR1 is SQVTM, CDR2 ANQGSEA, per germline. The CDR3 contains 14 residues. The CDR3, as DNA: TGCAGCGCAGCACAGGGGAGGATGAACACTGAAGCTTTCTTT. It is translated as CSAAQGRMNTEAFF.

V gene TRBV7-2 combines with J gene TRBJ1-1; unclear D gene. The CDR3 length is 12 residues. Germline CDR1 is SGHTA and CDR2 is FQGNSA. Trimming left V 1 base short and J 11 bases short, with 11 bases between. The CDR3 nucleotides read TGTGCCAGCAGCTTAGGGGTCCTAGGGGCTTTCTTT. This translates into CASSLGVLGAFF.

The chain is built from TRBV7-2 and TRBJ2-1; D may be TRBD2 (6 bases). In germline, CDR1 is SGHTA, CDR2 FQGNSA. The CDR3 loop spans 14 amino acids. V lost 5 bases and J lost 1, with 9 bases in between. The CDR3 spells CASSPAGSYNEQFF. The CDR3 region has the DNA TGTGCCAGCAGCCCAGCGGGTTCCTACAATGAGCAGTTCTTC.